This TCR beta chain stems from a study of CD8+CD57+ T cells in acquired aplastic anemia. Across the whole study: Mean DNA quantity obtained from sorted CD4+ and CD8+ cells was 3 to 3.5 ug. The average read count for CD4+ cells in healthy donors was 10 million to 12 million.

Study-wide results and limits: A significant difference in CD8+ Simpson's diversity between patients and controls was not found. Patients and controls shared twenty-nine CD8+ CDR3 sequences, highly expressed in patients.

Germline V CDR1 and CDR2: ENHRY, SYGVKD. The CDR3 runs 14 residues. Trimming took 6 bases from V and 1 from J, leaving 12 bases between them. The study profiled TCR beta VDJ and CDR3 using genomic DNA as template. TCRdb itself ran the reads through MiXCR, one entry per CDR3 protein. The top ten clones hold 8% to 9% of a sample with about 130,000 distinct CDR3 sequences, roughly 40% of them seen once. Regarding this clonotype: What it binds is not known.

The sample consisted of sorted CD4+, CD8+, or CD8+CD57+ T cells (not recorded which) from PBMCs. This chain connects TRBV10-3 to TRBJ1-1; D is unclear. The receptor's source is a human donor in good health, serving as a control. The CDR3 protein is CAISGSDRNTEAFF. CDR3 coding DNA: TGTGCCATCAGCGGATCGGACCGGAACACTGAAGCTTTCTTT.